This T cell receptor (beta chain) was identified in a study of OX40 agonist ivuxolimab in advanced cancers. Study information: Dose-escalation subjects each had hepatocellular carcinoma, melanoma, renal cell or head and neck cancer.

This CDR3 is built from 12 residues. Germline assignment: CDR1 SGHDN and CDR2 FVKESK. V lost 3 bases, J lost 14 bases, and 14 bases lay in between. Broader study findings: In CD8+ T cells, expanded clones were on average more numerous than in CD4+. Both blood CD4+ and CD8+ T cells showed clonal growth by week 6 at 0.1 to 3.0 mg/kg.

The protocol was immunoSEQ multiplex PCR, while the TCRdb copy is restricted to in-frame clones and leaves out a portion. The sample includes roughly 100,000 clones, roughly nine tenths of them seen just once. This clone appeared a single time. No antigen is known for it. Autoimmune disease history or systemic immunosuppression excluded patients. The sample here was CD4+ or CD8+ T cells sorted from blood, taken in a trial of the OX40 agonist ivuxolimab. The origin of this receptor is an adult with an advanced solid tumor such as melanoma, head and neck, liver or kidney cancer. The J gene is TRBJ2-1, the V gene TRBV14; TRBD1 might be the D (6 bases). CDR3 nucleotides: TGTGCCAGCAGCCACCTCGACAGGTTAAAGTTCTTC. It is translated as CASSHLDRLKFF.